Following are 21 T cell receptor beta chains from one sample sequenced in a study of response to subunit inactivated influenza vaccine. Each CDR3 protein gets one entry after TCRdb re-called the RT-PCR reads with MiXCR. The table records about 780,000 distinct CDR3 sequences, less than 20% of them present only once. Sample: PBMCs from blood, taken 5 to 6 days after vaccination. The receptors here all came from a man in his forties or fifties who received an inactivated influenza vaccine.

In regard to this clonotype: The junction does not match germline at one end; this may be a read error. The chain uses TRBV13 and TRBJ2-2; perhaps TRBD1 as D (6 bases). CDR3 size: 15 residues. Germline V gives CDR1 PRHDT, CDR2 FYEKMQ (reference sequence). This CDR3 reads CASSLKDRNTGELIF. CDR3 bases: TGTGCCAGCAGCTTAAAAGACAGGAACACCGGGGAGCTGATTTTT.

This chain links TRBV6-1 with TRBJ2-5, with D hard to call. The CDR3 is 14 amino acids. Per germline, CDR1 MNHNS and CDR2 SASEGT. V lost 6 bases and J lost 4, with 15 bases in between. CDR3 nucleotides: TGTGCCAGCAGGAGGACCGACTGGGGAGAGACCCAGTACTTC. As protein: CASRRTDWGETQYF.

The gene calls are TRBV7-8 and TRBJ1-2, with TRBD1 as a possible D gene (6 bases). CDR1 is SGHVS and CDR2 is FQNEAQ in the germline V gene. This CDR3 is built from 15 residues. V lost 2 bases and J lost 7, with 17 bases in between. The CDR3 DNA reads TGTGCCAGCAGCTTATCTTTAGGGGGTGAAGGTGGCTACACCTTC. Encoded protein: CASSLSLGGEGGYTF.

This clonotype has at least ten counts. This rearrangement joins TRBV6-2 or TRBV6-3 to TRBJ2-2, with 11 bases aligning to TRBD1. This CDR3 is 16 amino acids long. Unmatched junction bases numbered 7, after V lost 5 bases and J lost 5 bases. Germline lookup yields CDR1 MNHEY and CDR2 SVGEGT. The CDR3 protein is CASSPSGTGGTGELFF. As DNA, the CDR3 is TGTGCCAGCAGTCCTTCTGGGACAGGGGGTACCGGGGAGCTGTTTTTT.

The CDR3 coding sequence is TGCAGTGTGGGACAGAGCACAGATACGCAGTATTTT. Its protein is CSVGQSTDTQYF. J is TRBJ2-3 and V is TRBV20-1; 7 positions match TRBD1. The CDR3 runs 12 residues. From germline, CDR1 is DFQATT and CDR2 SNEGSKA (reference sequence). Trimming at V came to 7 bases and at J to 0 bases, leaving 1 base not matched to a gene.

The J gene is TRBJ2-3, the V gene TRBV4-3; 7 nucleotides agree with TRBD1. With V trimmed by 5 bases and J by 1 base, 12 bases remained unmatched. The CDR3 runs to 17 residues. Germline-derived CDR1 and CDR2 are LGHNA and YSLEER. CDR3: CASSSQGGTRGTDTQYF. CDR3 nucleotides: TGCGCCAGCAGCTCCCAAGGGGGCACCCGGGGCACAGATACGCAGTATTTT.

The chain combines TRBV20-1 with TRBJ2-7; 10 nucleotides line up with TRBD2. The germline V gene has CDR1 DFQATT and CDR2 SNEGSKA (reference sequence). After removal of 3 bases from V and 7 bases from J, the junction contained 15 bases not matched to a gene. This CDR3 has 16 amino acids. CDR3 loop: CSARPREAGGPWEQYF. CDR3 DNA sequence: TGCAGTGCTAGGCCCCGGGAAGCGGGGGGGCCGTGGGAGCAGTACTTC.

The CDR3 DNA follows: TGCAGTGCTCCCGCGGGACCGAGATCCTACGAGCAGTACTTC. As protein: CSAPAGPRSYEQYF. The chain recombines TRBV20-1 with TRBJ2-7; D possibly corresponds to TRBD2 (6 bases). The germline V gene encodes CDR1 DFQATT and CDR2 SNEGSKA (reference sequence). V lost 5 bases and J lost 1, with 15 bases in between. The CDR3 has 14 residues.

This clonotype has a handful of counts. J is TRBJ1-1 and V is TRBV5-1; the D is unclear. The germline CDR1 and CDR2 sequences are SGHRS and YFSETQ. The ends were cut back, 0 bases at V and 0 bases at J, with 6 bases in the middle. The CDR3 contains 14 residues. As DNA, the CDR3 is TGCGCCAGCAGCTTGGAACATCTGAACACTGAAGCTTTCTTT. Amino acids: CASSLEHLNTEAFF.

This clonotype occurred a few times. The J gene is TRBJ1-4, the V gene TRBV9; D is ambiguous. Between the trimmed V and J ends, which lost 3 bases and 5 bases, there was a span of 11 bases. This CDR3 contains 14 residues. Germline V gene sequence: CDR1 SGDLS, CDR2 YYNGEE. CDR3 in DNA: TGTGCCAGCAGCGCGTCGGACGGGAATGAAAAACTGTTTTTT. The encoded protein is CASSASDGNEKLFF.

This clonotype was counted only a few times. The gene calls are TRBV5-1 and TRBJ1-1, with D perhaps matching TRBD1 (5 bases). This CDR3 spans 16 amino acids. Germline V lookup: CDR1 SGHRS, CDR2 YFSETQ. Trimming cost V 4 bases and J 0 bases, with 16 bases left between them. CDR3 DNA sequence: TGCGCCAGCAGCCGAGAAGGTGGGGCAATGAACACTGAAGCTTTCTTT. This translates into CASSREGGAMNTEAFF. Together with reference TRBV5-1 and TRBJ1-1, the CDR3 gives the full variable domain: KAGVTQTPRYLIKTRGQQVTLSCSPISGHRSVSWYQQTPGQGLQFLFEYFSETQRNKGNFPGRFSGRQFSNSRSEMNVSTLELGDSALYLCASSREGGAMNTEAFFGQGTRLTVV.

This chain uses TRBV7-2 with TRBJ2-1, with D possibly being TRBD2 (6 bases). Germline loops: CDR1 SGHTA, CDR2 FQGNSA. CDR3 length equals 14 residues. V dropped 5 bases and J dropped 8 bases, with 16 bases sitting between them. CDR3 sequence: CASSMGPTGDEQFF. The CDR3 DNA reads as TGTGCCAGCAGCATGGGACCTACGGGGGATGAGCAGTTCTTC.

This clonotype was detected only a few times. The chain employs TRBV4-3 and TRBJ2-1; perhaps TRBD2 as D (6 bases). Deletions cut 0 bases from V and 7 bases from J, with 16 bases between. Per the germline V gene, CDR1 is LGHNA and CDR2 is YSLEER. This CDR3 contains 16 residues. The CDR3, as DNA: TGCGCCAGCAGCCAAGAACCAAATGGAGGGCGGAATGAGCAGTTCTTC. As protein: CASSQEPNGGRNEQFF.

The CDR3 DNA follows: TGCAGTGCTACCCCCCGACTAGCGGGAAAATCCTACGAGCAGTACTTC. Protein: CSATPRLAGKSYEQYF. The chain recombines TRBV20-1 with TRBJ2-7, with 11 nucleotides matching TRBD2. J was trimmed by 1 base and V by 4 bases; bases with no gene match: 9. Germline V gene sequence: CDR1 DFQATT, CDR2 SNEGSKA (reference sequence). The CDR3 is 16 residues long.

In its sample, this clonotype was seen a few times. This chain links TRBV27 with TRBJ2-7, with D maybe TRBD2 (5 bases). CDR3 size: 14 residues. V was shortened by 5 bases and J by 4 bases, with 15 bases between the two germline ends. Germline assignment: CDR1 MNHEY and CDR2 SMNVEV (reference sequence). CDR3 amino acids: CASSPDLGPYEQYF. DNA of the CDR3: TGTGCCAGCAGTCCGGACTTAGGACCTTACGAGCAGTACTTC.

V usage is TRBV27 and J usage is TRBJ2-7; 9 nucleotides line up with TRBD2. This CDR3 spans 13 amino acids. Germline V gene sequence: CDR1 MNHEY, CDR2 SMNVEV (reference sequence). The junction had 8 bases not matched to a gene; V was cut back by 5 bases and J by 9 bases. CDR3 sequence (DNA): TGTGCCAGCAGTCCCCAGGAGCGGGGGGCGCAGTACTTC. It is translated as CASSPQERGAQYF.

In nucleotides, the CDR3 is TGTGCCAGCAGTTCCCTTTCCAACGTCCTGACTTTC. It specifies CASSSLSNVLTF. This chain connects TRBV6-2 or TRBV6-3 to TRBJ2-6; no definite D call. The germline V gene encodes CDR1 MNHEY and CDR2 SVGEGT. The V gene lost 4 bases and the J gene lost 8 bases, with 6 bases spanning the gap. This CDR3 comprises 12 residues.

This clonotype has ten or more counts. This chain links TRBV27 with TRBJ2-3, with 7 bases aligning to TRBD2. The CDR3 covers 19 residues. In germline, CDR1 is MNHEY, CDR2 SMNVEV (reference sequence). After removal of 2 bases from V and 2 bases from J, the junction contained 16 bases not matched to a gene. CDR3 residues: CASSLLGGFDGSNTDTQYF. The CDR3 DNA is TGTGCCAGCAGTTTACTGGGGGGGTTTGATGGGTCTAACACAGATACGCAGTATTTT.

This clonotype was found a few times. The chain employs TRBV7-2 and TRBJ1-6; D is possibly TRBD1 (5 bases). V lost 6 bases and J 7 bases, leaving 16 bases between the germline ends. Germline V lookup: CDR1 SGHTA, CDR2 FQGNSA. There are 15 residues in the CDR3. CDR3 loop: CASRGTGEPNSPLHF. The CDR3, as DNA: TGTGCCAGCAGGGGGACGGGGGAACCCAATTCACCCCTCCACTTT.

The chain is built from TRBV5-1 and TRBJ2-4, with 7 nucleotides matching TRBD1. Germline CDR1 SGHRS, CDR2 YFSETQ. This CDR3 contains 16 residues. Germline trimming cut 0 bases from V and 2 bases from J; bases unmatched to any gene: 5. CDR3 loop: CASSLEYRGPKNIQYF. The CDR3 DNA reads TGCGCCAGCAGCTTGGAGTACAGGGGCCCCAAAAACATTCAGTACTTC.

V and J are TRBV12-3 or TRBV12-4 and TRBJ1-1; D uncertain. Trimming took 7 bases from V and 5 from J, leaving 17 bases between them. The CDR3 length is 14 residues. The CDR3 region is CASTLGGRRTEAFF. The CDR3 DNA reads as TGTGCCAGCACCTTGGGAGGTAGGCGGACTGAAGCTTTCTTT.